A selection of T cell receptor beta chains follows, all from one sample in a study of T cells in tuberculosis. The assay was immunoSEQ multiplex PCR, and TCRdb's table has in-frame clones only and misses some. Among approximately 40,000 clones listed, 94% were seen once. This sample comprised PBMCs, obtained at tuberculosis diagnosis. These receptors all stem from an adult with tuberculosis. Each CDR3 is given with its conserved first and last residue. The order of the fields is clone size, D gene, V gene, J gene, CDR3 protein, CDR3 DNA. The D gene is left open where the match is weak. Where a row states a size, it is once, few, many or the class of an expanded clone; other rows omit it.

abundance: -; d_gene: -; v_gene: TRBV13; j_gene: TRBJ2-5; CDR3aa: CASSLRDWGKETQYF; CDR3nt: TGTGCCAGCAGCTTACGGGACTGGGGGAAAGAGACCCAGTACTTC
abundance: -; d_gene: TRBD2; v_gene: TRBV19; j_gene: TRBJ2-5; CDR3aa: CASRRTSLGETQYF; CDR3nt: TGTGCCAGTAGAAGGACTAGTTTGGGAGAGACCCAGTACTTC
abundance: -; d_gene: -; v_gene: TRBV2; j_gene: TRBJ2-3; CDR3aa: CASSPGTSSTDTQYF; CDR3nt: TGTGCCAGCAGTCCCGGGACATCCAGCACAGATACGCAGTATTTT
abundance: -; d_gene: -; v_gene: TRBV5-6; j_gene: TRBJ1-4; CDR3aa: CASSLAQDYEEKLFF; CDR3nt: TGTGCCAGCAGCTTGGCCCAGGACTATGAGGAAAAACTGTTTTTT
abundance: -; d_gene: TRBD1; v_gene: TRBV30; j_gene: TRBJ1-6; CDR3aa: CAWTIKGGQGNPPLHF; CDR3nt: TGTGCCTGGACCATCAAGGGGGGACAGGGAAATCCACCCCTCCACTTT
abundance: -; d_gene: TRBD1; v_gene: TRBV10-3; j_gene: TRBJ1-2; CDR3aa: CAIRDRSPSNYGYTF; CDR3nt: TGTGCCATCAGGGACAGGTCGCCTTCTAACTATGGCTACACCTTC
abundance: -; d_gene: TRBD1; v_gene: TRBV4-2; j_gene: TRBJ2-7; CDR3aa: CASSSPGQNYEQYF; CDR3nt: TGTGCCAGCAGCTCTCCGGGACAGAATTACGAGCAGTACTTC
abundance: -; d_gene: -; v_gene: TRBV7-2; j_gene: TRBJ1-2; CDR3aa: CASSLDSLNYGYTF; CDR3nt: TGTGCCAGCAGCTTAGATTCCTTGAACTATGGCTACACCTTC
abundance: -; d_gene: TRBD1; v_gene: TRBV6-5; j_gene: TRBJ2-3; CDR3aa: CASSYSGTGADTQYF; CDR3nt: TGTGCCAGCAGTTACTCCGGGACAGGGGCAGATACGCAGTATTTT
abundance: -; d_gene: TRBD2; v_gene: TRBV7-9; j_gene: TRBJ2-3; CDR3aa: CASSVAGGQPDTQYF; CDR3nt: TGTGCCAGCAGCGTAGCGGGGGGTCAACCAGATACGCAGTATTTT
abundance: -; d_gene: TRBD2; v_gene: TRBV29-1; j_gene: TRBJ2-3; CDR3aa: CSVEGGGEDTQYF; CDR3nt: TGCAGCGTTGAAGGCGGGGGTGAGGATACGCAGTATTTT
abundance: -; d_gene: TRBD1; v_gene: TRBV19; j_gene: TRBJ2-7; CDR3aa: CASSILASGGYEQYF; CDR3nt: TGTGCCAGTAGTATCCTCGCCTCAGGGGGCTACGAGCAGTACTTC
abundance: few; d_gene: TRBD1; v_gene: TRBV29-1; j_gene: TRBJ1-1; CDR3aa: CSVAVKRPGQGTEAFF; CDR3nt: TGCAGCGTTGCGGTCAAGAGGCCGGGACAGGGGACTGAAGCTTTCTTT
abundance: -; d_gene: TRBD1; v_gene: TRBV11-3; j_gene: TRBJ2-3; CDR3aa: CASGPGQGNTDTQYF; CDR3nt: TGTGCCAGCGGCCCGGGACAGGGGAACACAGATACGCAGTATTTT
abundance: -; d_gene: -; v_gene: TRBV5-1; j_gene: TRBJ2-3; CDR3aa: CASSLPGLRTDTQYF; CDR3nt: TGCGCCAGCAGCTTACCGGGACTCCGCACAGATACGCAGTATTTT
abundance: -; d_gene: TRBD1; v_gene: TRBV6-5; j_gene: TRBJ2-2; CDR3aa: CASKRTGPNTGELFF; CDR3nt: TGTGCCAGCAAAAGGACAGGGCCGAACACCGGGGAGCTGTTTTTT
abundance: -; d_gene: -; v_gene: TRBV7-6; j_gene: TRBJ2-7; CDR3aa: CASSLGQWTYEQYF; CDR3nt: TGTGCCAGCAGCCTAGGACAGTGGACCTACGAGCAGTACTTC
abundance: -; d_gene: -; v_gene: TRBV5-1; j_gene: TRBJ1-2; CDR3aa: CASSLEPGDYGYTF; CDR3nt: TGCGCCAGCAGCTTGGAGCCAGGGGACTATGGCTACACCTTC
abundance: -; d_gene: -; v_gene: TRBV19; j_gene: TRBJ2-7; CDR3aa: CASSRGLSSYEQYF; CDR3nt: TGTGCCAGTAGTCGTGGGCTTAGTTCCTACGAGCAGTACTTC
abundance: -; d_gene: TRBD2; v_gene: TRBV7-9; j_gene: TRBJ2-1; CDR3aa: CASIEAGGYEQFF; CDR3nt: TGTGCCAGCATCGAGGCGGGGGGCTATGAGCAGTTCTTC
abundance: -; d_gene: -; v_gene: TRBV7-8; j_gene: TRBJ1-4; CDR3aa: CASSLALGLSEKLFF; CDR3nt: TGTGCCAGCAGCTTAGCGCTTGGACTTAGTGAAAAACTGTTTTTT
abundance: -; d_gene: TRBD1; v_gene: TRBV23-1; j_gene: TRBJ2-4; CDR3aa: CASSQCTGQGGILAKNIQYF; CDR3nt: TGCGCCAGCAGTCAATGTACGGGACAGGGGGGAATACTAGCCAAAAACATTCAGTACTTC
abundance: once; d_gene: -; v_gene: TRBV4-1; j_gene: TRBJ1-2; CDR3aa: CASSQGGGVNYGYTF; CDR3nt: TGCGCCAGCAGCCAGGGTGGAGGGGTTAACTATGGCTACACCTTC
abundance: -; d_gene: -; v_gene: TRBV30; j_gene: TRBJ1-1; CDR3aa: CAWSKGGNTEAFF; CDR3nt: TGTGCCTGGAGTAAGGGAGGTAACACTGAAGCTTTCTTT
abundance: -; d_gene: TRBD2; v_gene: TRBV7-2; j_gene: TRBJ2-7; CDR3aa: CASSFGTSIYEQYF; CDR3nt: TGTGCCAGCAGCTTTGGGACTAGCATCTACGAGCAGTACTTC
abundance: -; d_gene: -; v_gene: TRBV7-6; j_gene: TRBJ2-7; CDR3aa: CASSLVPSYNEQYF; CDR3nt: TGTGCCAGCAGCTTAGTGCCTAGCTACAACGAGCAGTACTTC
abundance: -; d_gene: -; v_gene: TRBV6-4; j_gene: TRBJ1-6; CDR3aa: CASSEEARTKGGSPLHF; CDR3nt: TGTGCCAGCAGTGAGGAGGCAAGAACGAAAGGGGGTTCACCCCTCCACTTT
abundance: -; d_gene: -; v_gene: TRBV7-8; j_gene: TRBJ1-6; CDR3aa: CASRLEISRSPLHF; CDR3nt: TGTGCCAGCCGCCTAGAGATATCTAGATCACCCCTCCACTTT
abundance: -; d_gene: -; v_gene: TRBV7-9; j_gene: TRBJ1-1; CDR3aa: CASSLRGTEAFF; CDR3nt: TGTGCCAGCAGCCTCAGGGGAACTGAAGCTTTCTTT
abundance: -; d_gene: -; v_gene: TRBV19; j_gene: TRBJ1-5; CDR3aa: CASRWSGNQPQHF; CDR3nt: TGTGCCAGTAGGTGGTCGGGCAATCAGCCCCAGCATTTT
abundance: -; d_gene: -; v_gene: TRBV5-6; j_gene: TRBJ2-3; CDR3aa: CASSSFPDTQYF; CDR3nt: TGTGCCAGCAGCTCGTTCCCGGATACGCAGTATTTT
abundance: -; d_gene: -; v_gene: TRBV27; j_gene: TRBJ2-5; CDR3aa: CASSPLRSGIETQYF; CDR3nt: TGTGCCAGCAGCCCCCTTCGTTCGGGGATAGAGACCCAGTACTTC
abundance: once; d_gene: TRBD1; v_gene: TRBV7-3; j_gene: TRBJ1-6; CDR3aa: CASGGTGGSPLHF; CDR3nt: TGTGCCAGCGGGGGGACAGGGGGTTCACCCCTCCACTTT
abundance: -; d_gene: -; v_gene: TRBV5-5; j_gene: TRBJ2-7; CDR3aa: CASSLTLGFFYEQYF; CDR3nt: TGTGCCAGCAGCTTGACGCTGGGCTTCTTCTACGAGCAGTACTTC
abundance: -; d_gene: -; v_gene: TRBV5-8; j_gene: TRBJ1-4; CDR3aa: CASSLRSGTGTREKLFF; CDR3nt: TGTGCCAGCAGCTTGAGGTCCGGGACTGGAACAAGAGAAAAACTGTTTTTT
abundance: -; d_gene: TRBD1; v_gene: TRBV5-1; j_gene: TRBJ1-3; CDR3aa: CASSPGGLSGNTIYF; CDR3nt: TGCGCCAGCAGCCCAGGGGGTCTTTCTGGAAACACCATATATTTT
abundance: once; d_gene: -; v_gene: TRBV7-2; j_gene: TRBJ1-5; CDR3aa: CASMGGAASNQPQHF; CDR3nt: TGTGCCAGCATGGGGGGGGCCGCTTCCAATCAGCCCCAGCATTTT
abundance: once; d_gene: -; v_gene: TRBV7-6; j_gene: TRBJ2-3; CDR3aa: CASSLAGASTDTQYF; CDR3nt: TGTGCCAGCAGCTTAGCAGGGGCGAGCACAGATACGCAGTATTTT
abundance: once; d_gene: -; v_gene: TRBV5-1; j_gene: TRBJ1-3; CDR3aa: CASSYSGDSGNTIYF; CDR3nt: TGCGCCAGCAGCTACTCCGGGGACTCTGGAAACACCATATATTTT
abundance: once; d_gene: -; v_gene: TRBV4-3; j_gene: TRBJ1-2; CDR3aa: CASSLGRVNYGYTF; CDR3nt: TGCGCCAGCAGCCTAGGGAGGGTCAACTATGGCTACACCTTC
abundance: few; d_gene: -; v_gene: TRBV30; j_gene: TRBJ1-3; CDR3aa: CARRAPGNTIYF; CDR3nt: TGTGCCAGGCGGGCCCCGGGAAACACCATATATTTT
abundance: -; d_gene: -; v_gene: TRBV11-3; j_gene: TRBJ2-7; CDR3aa: CASSLDRATSGSEQYF; CDR3nt: TGTGCCAGCAGCTTAGATCGGGCCACCTCGGGGAGCGAGCAGTACTTC
abundance: -; d_gene: TRBD2; v_gene: TRBV5-1; j_gene: TRBJ2-2; CDR3aa: CASSPTSGGNTGELFF; CDR3nt: TGCGCCAGCAGCCCCACTAGCGGGGGGAACACCGGGGAGCTGTTTTTT
abundance: -; d_gene: TRBD1; v_gene: TRBV11-2; j_gene: TRBJ1-2; CDR3aa: CASSLQGGGQDGYTF; CDR3nt: TGTGCCAGCAGCTTACAGGGGGGTGGACAGGATGGCTACACCTTC
abundance: -; d_gene: TRBD1; v_gene: TRBV7-2; j_gene: TRBJ1-5; CDR3aa: CASSLAGTGYSNQPQHF; CDR3nt: TGTGCCAGCAGCTTAGCCGGGACAGGGTACTCCAATCAGCCCCAGCATTTT
abundance: -; d_gene: -; v_gene: TRBV27; j_gene: TRBJ1-3; CDR3aa: CASSLGPARGNTIYF; CDR3nt: TGTGCCAGCAGTTTGGGGCCAGCGAGGGGAAACACCATATATTTT
abundance: -; d_gene: -; v_gene: TRBV5-1; j_gene: TRBJ2-3; CDR3aa: CASSLSQSTDTQYF; CDR3nt: TGCGCCAGCAGCTTGTCGCAGAGCACAGATACGCAGTATTTT
abundance: -; d_gene: TRBD1; v_gene: TRBV5-6; j_gene: TRBJ1-6; CDR3aa: CASSSTPGQYNSPLHF; CDR3nt: TGTGCCAGCAGTTCTACCCCGGGACAGTATAATTCACCCCTCCACTTT
abundance: -; d_gene: TRBD1; v_gene: TRBV18; j_gene: TRBJ1-6; CDR3aa: CASSPSAAGGHQARF; CDR3nt: TGTGCCAGCTCACCCTCCGCGGCAGGGGGCCATCAGGCCCGCTTT
abundance: -; d_gene: TRBD1; v_gene: TRBV6-5; j_gene: TRBJ2-5; CDR3aa: CASSSPATGLKTQYF; CDR3nt: TGTGCCAGCAGTTCTCCTGCGACAGGGTTAAAGACCCAGTACTTC
abundance: -; d_gene: TRBD1; v_gene: TRBV25-1; j_gene: TRBJ1-2; CDR3aa: CASSKTGDGRGYTF; CDR3nt: TGTGCCAGCAGTAAAACAGGGGATGGGCGCGGCTACACCTTC
abundance: -; d_gene: -; v_gene: TRBV5-1; j_gene: TRBJ1-6; CDR3aa: CASSFSGNVNSPLHF; CDR3nt: TGCGCCAGCAGCTTTTCAGGGAACGTTAATTCACCCCTCCACTTT
abundance: -; d_gene: TRBD1; v_gene: TRBV30; j_gene: TRBJ1-6; CDR3aa: CAWSSGTGGFYNSPLHF; CDR3nt: TGTGCCTGGAGTTCCGGGACAGGGGGTTTCTATAATTCACCCCTCCACTTT
abundance: -; d_gene: TRBD2; v_gene: TRBV4-1; j_gene: TRBJ2-3; CDR3aa: CASSQSTSGGTDTQYF; CDR3nt: TGCGCCAGCAGCCAATCGACTAGCGGGGGGACAGATACGCAGTATTTT
abundance: -; d_gene: TRBD1; v_gene: TRBV10-1; j_gene: TRBJ2-1; CDR3aa: CASKRDRGHNEQFF; CDR3nt: TGCGCCAGCAAACGGGACAGGGGGCACAATGAGCAGTTCTTC
abundance: -; d_gene: -; v_gene: TRBV11-2; j_gene: TRBJ2-2; CDR3aa: CASSLEIQEITGELFF; CDR3nt: TGTGCCAGCAGCTTAGAGATACAGGAGATCACCGGGGAGCTGTTTTTT
abundance: -; d_gene: -; v_gene: TRBV29-1; j_gene: TRBJ1-4; CDR3aa: CSVEDVSEKLFF; CDR3nt: TGCAGCGTTGAAGATGTGTCAGAAAAACTGTTTTTT
abundance: -; d_gene: -; v_gene: TRBV7-2; j_gene: TRBJ1-2; CDR3aa: CASSLRQTYGYTF; CDR3nt: TGTGCCAGCAGTTTAAGACAGACCTATGGCTACACCTTC
abundance: -; d_gene: -; v_gene: TRBV30; j_gene: TRBJ1-1; CDR3aa: CAWSEQGNTEAFF; CDR3nt: TGTGCCTGGAGTGAACAGGGGAACACTGAAGCTTTCTTT